These 27 T cell receptor beta chains share one sample of origin, sequenced in a study of T cell changes during pregnancy in multiple sclerosis. The protocol was immunoSEQ multiplex PCR, while the TCRdb copy is restricted to in-frame clones and leaves out a portion. The table has 40,000 to 45,000 clones, nearly 90% seen once; the top ten hold approximately 1.1%. Sample: CD4+ T cells from peripheral blood mononuclear cells, taken in the first trimester of pregnancy. These receptors were obtained from a female donor with multiple sclerosis, enrolled in a pregnancy study.

The rearrangement joins TRBV2 to TRBJ2-6, with a possible D match to TRBD2 (5 bases). V lost 7 bases and J 1 base, leaving 11 bases between the germline ends. The CDR3 sequence is 15 residues long. The germline V gene encodes CDR1 SNHLY and CDR2 FYNNEI. The CDR3: CASTRTGSGANVLTF. The CDR3 DNA reads TGTGCCAGCACTAGGACTGGATCTGGGGCCAACGTCCTGACTTTC.

The chain carries TRBV9 and TRBJ2-5; the D gene is possibly TRBD2 (5 bases). Germline V gene data show CDR1 as SGDLS and CDR2 as YYNGEE. This CDR3 is 14 amino acids long. Trimming took 4 bases from V and 5 from J, leaving 15 bases between them. The CDR3 here is CASSRRGQGETQYF. In DNA, the CDR3 is TGTGCCAGCAGCCGCCGCGGGCAAGGCGAGACCCAGTACTTC.

CDR3 in amino acids: CASSWDRDGYGYTF. CDR3 bases: TGTGCCAGCAGTTGGGACAGGGACGGCTATGGCTACACCTTC. V and J are TRBV28 and TRBJ1-2; TRBD1 agrees at 9 bases. J was trimmed by 4 bases and V by 4 bases; bases with no gene match: 4. This CDR3 region has 14 residues. Germline V gene data show CDR1 as MDHEN and CDR2 as SYDVKM.

This clone was observed a single time. CDR3 residues: CASSVTGQLSYEQYF. DNA for the CDR3: TGTGCCAGCAGTGTAACGGGACAGCTCTCCTACGAGCAGTACTTC. The chain has TRBV25-1 and TRBJ2-7; 7 bases are a match to TRBD1. Germline CDR1 reads MGHDK; CDR2 reads SYGVNS. The ends lost 4 bases at V and 0 bases at J; junction bases unmatched: 6. CDR3 length: 15 amino acids.

This chain connects TRBV19 to TRBJ2-3, with a tentative D call TRBD2 (5 bases). Trimming cost V 6 bases and J 2 bases, with 15 bases left between them. Germline-derived CDR1 and CDR2 are LNHDA and SQIVND (reference sequence). CDR3 length: 15 residues. The CDR3 DNA reads as TGTGCCAGTAGGAGGGCGGTGGGGATCACAGATACGCAGTATTTT. This translates into CASRRAVGITDTQYF.

On this clone: One end of the junction is discordant with germline, which a read error may explain. This specimen includes other DNA sequences encoding the same CDR3. V is TRBV10-3 and J is TRBJ2-5, with TRBD2 as a possible D gene (6 bases). This CDR3 comprises 13 residues. Per germline, CDR1 ENHRY and CDR2 SYGVKD. The CDR3, as DNA: TGTGCCATCAGTGCAGCGGGCCAAGAGACCCAATACTTC. Protein sequence: CAISAAGQETQYF.

The rearrangement uses TRBV5-1 and TRBJ2-3; TRBD1 aligns across 7 bases. There are 14 residues in the CDR3. CDR1 SGHRS and CDR2 YFSETQ come from the germline V gene. After removal of 1 base from V and 6 bases from J, the junction contained 5 bases not matched to a gene. The CDR3 sequence is CASSLNRGMDTQYF. The CDR3 DNA is TGCGCCAGCAGCTTGAACAGGGGTATGGATACGCAGTATTTT.

The chain is built from TRBV4-1 and TRBJ2-3; D is unresolved. From germline, CDR1 is MGHRA and CDR2 YSYEKL. V dropped 1 base and J dropped 1 base, with 9 bases sitting between them. This CDR3 has 15 amino acids. CDR3 loop: CASSQARFGTDTQYF. The CDR3 nucleotides read TGCGCCAGCAGCCAAGCGCGCTTCGGCACAGATACGCAGTATTTT.

This clone was detected a few times. CDR3 sequence: CASSPLEGLFSYEQYF. DNA of the CDR3: TGTGCCAGCAGCCCCCTCGAGGGCCTTTTTTCCTACGAGCAGTACTTC. This chain joins TRBV28 and TRBJ2-7, with D perhaps matching TRBD2 (5 bases). Germline V gene lookup returns CDR1 MDHEN and CDR2 SYDVKM. The CDR3 runs to 16 residues. V lost 6 bases to trimming and J lost 1 base, with 19 bases between them. The complete variable domain, with remaining parts taken from reference TRBV28 and TRBJ2-7, reads DVKVTQSSRYLVKRTGEKVFLECVQDMDHENMFWYRQDPGLGLRLIYFSYDVKMKEKGDIPEGYSVSREKKERFSLILESASTNQTSMYLCASSPLEGLFSYEQYFGPGTRLTVT.

The gene calls are TRBV2 and TRBJ2-3; 7 nucleotides match TRBD2. Germline CDR1 and CDR2: SNHLY and FYNNEI. CDR3 length: 16 residues. The V and J ends lost 10 bases and 0 bases, in that order; junction bases with no gene match: 13. CDR3 sequence: CATSRGVAASTDTQYF. DNA for the CDR3: TGTGCCACCTCCCGGGGGGTAGCGGCCAGCACAGATACGCAGTATTTT.

The V call is TRBV9, the J call TRBJ2-2, with 8 positions matching TRBD1. From germline, CDR1 is SGDLS and CDR2 YYNGEE. J lost 4 bases, V lost 3 bases, and 5 bases had no gene match. CDR3 length: 15 residues. The CDR3 sequence is CASSGLGQGTGELFF. Written as DNA, the CDR3 is TGTGCCAGCAGCGGCCTTGGACAGGGCACCGGGGAGCTGTTTTTT.

In its sample, this clone was seen once. The chain carries TRBV10-3 and TRBJ2-2; no clear D. The CDR3 has 13 residues. CDR1 ENHRY and CDR2 SYGVKD come from the germline V gene. V lost 4 bases and J 4 bases, leaving 7 bases between the germline ends. CDR3 sequence (DNA): TGTGCCATCAGTGGGGTAGCCACCGGGGAGCTGTTTTTT. Its protein is CAISGVATGELFF.

This chain links TRBV4-1 with TRBJ2-1; 8 bases map to TRBD2. The V gene's germline CDR1 is MGHRA and CDR2 YSYEKL. V gave up 0 bases and J gave up 8 bases; unmatched junction bases: 21. This CDR3 is built from 20 residues. The CDR3 is CASSQDTGTGGFGIRDEQFF. For the CDR3, the DNA is TGCGCCAGCAGCCAAGATACGGGAACGGGAGGGTTCGGTATACGCGATGAGCAGTTCTTC.

This chain uses TRBV27 with TRBJ2-1; 10 bases map to TRBD2. The germline gives CDR1 MNHEY, CDR2 SMNVEV (reference sequence). CDR3 length equals 17 residues. Trimming took 0 bases from V and 12 from J; bases not matched to a gene: 14. The CDR3 protein is CASSLSDRGLAWVGQFF. Written as DNA, the CDR3 is TGTGCCAGCAGTTTATCCGACAGGGGACTAGCGTGGGTGGGGCAGTTCTTC.

This clone was observed a few times. V gene TRBV11-2 combines with J gene TRBJ2-2; TRBD2 aligns across 8 bases. V was pared by 6 bases and J by 3 bases, with 15 bases of the junction left unmatched. Looked up from germline, CDR1 is SGHAT and CDR2 is FQNNGV. CDR3 length equals 18 residues. The CDR3 loop is CASRSLGASGPDTGELFF. Written as DNA, the CDR3 is TGTGCCAGCAGATCCCTCGGGGCTAGCGGGCCTGACACCGGGGAGCTGTTTTTT.

The chain uses TRBV30 and TRBJ2-5, with a possible D match to TRBD1 (5 bases). This CDR3 contains 13 residues. Germline V gene data show CDR1 as GTSNPN and CDR2 as SVGIG (reference sequence). V shed 0 bases and J shed 3 bases, with 8 bases lying between them. This chain's CDR3 is CAWSVRGKETQYF. For the CDR3, the DNA is TGTGCCTGGAGTGTTAGGGGTAAAGAGACCCAGTACTTC.

The gene calls are TRBV5-1 and TRBJ1-5; D might be TRBD1 (5 bases). The CDR3 runs 16 residues. The germline CDR1 and CDR2 sequences are SGHRS and YFSETQ. V was shortened by 0 bases and J by 0 bases, with 10 bases between the two germline ends. CDR3 DNA sequence: TGCGCCAGCAGCTTGGGGGTCCAGGGTAGCAATCAGCCCCAGCATTTT. Its protein product is CASSLGVQGSNQPQHF.

The chain links TRBV11-2 to TRBJ1-5; 8 bases fit TRBD1. The CDR3 is 15 amino acids. Germline CDR1 SGHAT, CDR2 FQNNGV. The J segment lost 1 base and the V segment lost 5 bases, leaving 4 bases of the junction unmatched. CDR3 coding DNA: TGTGCCAGCAGCATTGGGACAGGAAGCAATCAGCCCCAGCATTTT. This gives the protein CASSIGTGSNQPQHF.

The chain is built from TRBV6-1 and TRBJ2-5; TRBD1 aligns across 8 bases. V was pared by 6 bases and J by 6 bases, with 12 bases of the junction left unmatched. The CDR3 covers 15 residues. Per germline, CDR1 MNHNS and CDR2 SASEGT. The CDR3 region is CASSPDRATEKTQYF. The CDR3 coding sequence is TGTGCCAGCAGCCCGGACAGGGCGACGGAAAAGACCCAGTACTTC.

V is TRBV5-1 and J is TRBJ2-1; TRBD2 aligns across 13 bases. CDR1 and CDR2 (germline): SGHRS, YFSETQ. V was clipped by 2 bases and J by 7 bases; unmatched bases: 3. The CDR3 has 15 amino acids. The CDR3 sequence: CASSFGLAGVNEQFF. As DNA, the CDR3 is TGCGCCAGCAGCTTCGGACTAGCGGGAGTGAATGAGCAGTTCTTC.

J is TRBJ1-1 and V is TRBV6-1, with a tentative D call TRBD1 (5 bases). This CDR3 comprises 13 residues. The germline V gene has CDR1 MNHNS and CDR2 SASEGT. V was trimmed by 6 bases and J by 0 bases, leaving 8 bases between them. The CDR3: CASRPGVNTEAFF. CDR3 DNA sequence: TGTGCCAGCAGGCCGGGGGTGAACACTGAAGCTTTCTTT.

The chain carries TRBV18 and TRBJ1-1, with 7 bases identical to TRBD1. The junction had 9 bases not matched to a gene; V was cut back by 2 bases and J by 3 bases. The length of the CDR3 is 16 residues. Per the germline V gene, CDR1 is KGHSH and CDR2 is LQKENI. CDR3 protein: CASSPSFGQAYTEAFF. The CDR3 nucleotides read TGTGCCAGCTCACCAAGCTTCGGACAGGCCTACACTGAAGCTTTCTTT.

The chain is built from TRBV19 and TRBJ2-3; 9 bases fit TRBD2. There are 16 residues in the CDR3. With V trimmed by 4 bases and J by 1 base, 6 bases remained unmatched. Germline lookup yields CDR1 LNHDA and CDR2 SQIVND (reference sequence). The CDR3 spells CASSTVAGARTDTQYF. DNA of the CDR3: TGTGCCAGTAGTACCGTAGCGGGAGCCCGCACAGATACGCAGTATTTT. Full variable domain (missing parts from reference TRBV19 and TRBJ2-3): DGGITQSPKYLFRKEGQNVTLSCEQNLNHDAMYWYRQDPGQGLRLIYYSQIVNDFQKGDIAEGYSVSREKKESFPLTVTSAQKNPTAFYLCASSTVAGARTDTQYFGPGTRLTVL.

The table lists this clone with a few counts. This chain links TRBV29-1 with TRBJ1-1; 8 bases match TRBD1. Per germline, CDR1 SQVTM and CDR2 ANQGSEA. The J segment lost 6 bases and the V segment lost 5 bases, leaving 8 bases of the junction unmatched. CDR3 length equals 13 residues. The DNA of the CDR3 is TGCAGCGTTTGCCCCAGGGGGCCGGCTGAAGCTTTCTTT. Its translation is CSVCPRGPAEAFF.

For the CDR3, the DNA is TGTGCCAGCTCACCTCGGGAGAGCTCCTACAATGAGCAGTTCTTC. This gives the protein CASSPRESSYNEQFF. The rearrangement links TRBV18 to TRBJ2-1; tentative D call: TRBD2 (6 bases). V dropped 3 bases and J dropped 0 bases, with 9 bases sitting between them. CDR3 length: 15 residues. Per germline, CDR1 KGHSH and CDR2 LQKENI.

J is TRBJ2-3 and V is TRBV5-1, with 11 bases lining up with TRBD2. V lost 5 bases to trimming and J lost 1 base; unmatched junction nucleotides: 6. CDR1 is SGHRS, CDR2 YFSETQ, per germline. The CDR3 length is 16 residues. The CDR3 sequence: CASRRTSGQGTDTQYF. CDR3 DNA: TGCGCCAGCAGGAGGACTAGCGGGCAAGGCACAGATACGCAGTATTTT.

The genes are TRBV2 and TRBJ2-1; tentatively, D is TRBD1 (5 bases). V was clipped by 5 bases and J by 9 bases, with 14 bases between them. Germline CDR1 is SNHLY and CDR2 is FYNNEI. The CDR3 runs 13 residues. The CDR3 sequence is CASSPTGGSEQFF. The DNA of the CDR3 is TGTGCCAGCAGTCCAACAGGCGGAAGTGAGCAGTTCTTC.